This T cell receptor beta chain was documented in a study of T cells expressing NK-cell markers. For the study at large: CD3+CD56+NKG2C+, CD3+CD56+NKG2C- and CD3+CD56-NKG2C+ T cells, once sorted, supplied the TCR beta repertoires.

General study results and limits: Specificity for HCMV among expanded NKG2C+ T cell clones was not established. In about six donors, dominant CD3+CD56+NKG2C+ clones formed roughly 1.0-7.5% of CD8+ cells. These clonotypes, the leaders elsewhere, also led the CD3+CD56-NKG2C+ fraction in four donors.

TCRdb re-analyzed the 5' RACE reads; it lists each CDR3 protein once, without DNA. Across fewer than 400,000 distinct CDR3 sequences, the top ten clones capture around 10% of the sample. CDR3 length equals 13 residues. CDR1 is KGHDR, CDR2 SFDVKD, per germline. For this clonotype: Its antigen is undetermined.

The receptor was derived from a woman aged 45-59 years in good health. Sequences were obtained from blood T cells: a sorted CD56 or NKG2C T cell subset, CD4+ or CD8+ T cells, or bulk PBMC T cells (not recorded which). The rearrangement uses TRBV24-1 and TRBJ1-1; the D call of TRBD1 rests on TCRdb alone, since no DNA is present to check it. This CDR3 reads CATTGGLNTEAFF.